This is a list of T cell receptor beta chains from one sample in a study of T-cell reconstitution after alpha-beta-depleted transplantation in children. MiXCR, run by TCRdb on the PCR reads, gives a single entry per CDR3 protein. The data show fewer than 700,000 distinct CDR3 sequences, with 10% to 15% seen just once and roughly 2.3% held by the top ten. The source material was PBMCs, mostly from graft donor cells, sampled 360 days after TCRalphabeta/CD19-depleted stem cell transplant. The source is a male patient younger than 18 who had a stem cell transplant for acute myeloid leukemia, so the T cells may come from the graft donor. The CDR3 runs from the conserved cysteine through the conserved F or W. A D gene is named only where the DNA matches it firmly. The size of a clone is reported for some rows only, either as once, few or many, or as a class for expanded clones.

cdr3_nt: TGTGCCAGCAGCTCACCGACAGGTCAAGAGACCCAGTACTTC; cdr3_aa: CASSSPTGQETQYF; clone_size: many; v_call: TRBV13; j_call: TRBJ2-5; d_call: .
cdr3_nt: TGTGCCAGCAGCGTAATGCAGCTGTTACATCCAGATACGCAGTATTTT; cdr3_aa: CASSVMQLLHPDTQYF; clone_size: few; v_call: TRBV11-2; j_call: TRBJ2-3; d_call: .
cdr3_nt: TGCAGTGCTAGGCGGGGACTAGCGTTCGGCGAGCAGTACTTC; cdr3_aa: CSARRGLAFGEQYF; clone_size: .; v_call: TRBV20-1; j_call: TRBJ2-7; d_call: TRBD2
cdr3_nt: TGTGCCAGCAGTCACAGGGGCACCGGGGAGCTGTTTTTT; cdr3_aa: CASSHRGTGELFF; clone_size: many; v_call: TRBV27; j_call: TRBJ2-2; d_call: TRBD1
cdr3_nt: TGCAGTGCTACCGGGACACAGAACAATGAGCAGTTCTTC; cdr3_aa: CSATGTQNNEQFF; clone_size: many; v_call: TRBV20-1; j_call: TRBJ2-1; d_call: .
cdr3_nt: TGCGCCAGCAGCTCCCGGGACAGGGGGCTATGGGAGCAGTACTTC; cdr3_aa: CASSSRDRGLWEQYF; clone_size: many; v_call: TRBV5-1; j_call: TRBJ2-7; d_call: TRBD1
cdr3_nt: TGTGCCAGCAGTCCATACGGGACTAGCTGGGGTATCAATGAGCAGTTCTTC; cdr3_aa: CASSPYGTSWGINEQFF; clone_size: few; v_call: TRBV12-3/TRBV12-4; j_call: TRBJ2-1; d_call: TRBD2
cdr3_nt: TGTGCCAGCAGCTCCCACCCGGCGGGGAACCAAAACATTCAGTACTTC; cdr3_aa: CASSSHPAGNQNIQYF; clone_size: .; v_call: TRBV7-6; j_call: TRBJ2-4; d_call: .
cdr3_nt: TGCAGCGCCAAAGGGGACAGGGGGCCTTTTGAAGCTTTCTTT; cdr3_aa: CSAKGDRGPFEAFF; clone_size: few; v_call: TRBV29-1; j_call: TRBJ1-1; d_call: TRBD1
cdr3_nt: TGTGCCAGCAGCCAAGTAAACCCTAGAGGGACCCAGTACTTC; cdr3_aa: CASSQVNPRGTQYF; clone_size: .; v_call: TRBV14; j_call: TRBJ2-5; d_call: .
cdr3_nt: TGTGCCAGCAGTTACTCGACCCAGGTTGTGACCCAGTACTTC; cdr3_aa: CASSYSTQVVTQYF; clone_size: .; v_call: TRBV6-5; j_call: TRBJ2-5; d_call: .
cdr3_nt: TGCAGTGCTAGAGGAGGGGGAAACACAGATACGCAGTATTTT; cdr3_aa: CSARGGGNTDTQYF; clone_size: .; v_call: TRBV20-1; j_call: TRBJ2-3; d_call: .
cdr3_nt: TGCAGTGCTAGAGATCTTGAGGCAGAAATGACCACGGAGACCCAGTACTTC; cdr3_aa: CSARDLEAEMTTETQYF; clone_size: .; v_call: TRBV20-1; j_call: TRBJ2-5; d_call: .
cdr3_nt: TGTGCCAGCAGCTTGGAACTAGCGGACCCTCGAAATGAGCAGTTCTTC; cdr3_aa: CASSLELADPRNEQFF; clone_size: .; v_call: TRBV5-5; j_call: TRBJ2-1; d_call: TRBD2
cdr3_nt: TGTGCCAGCAGCTTAGTGGGTCAGGGAGTGATAACCAAAAACATTCAGTACTTC; cdr3_aa: CASSLVGQGVITKNIQYF; clone_size: few; v_call: TRBV7-8; j_call: TRBJ2-4; d_call: .
cdr3_nt: TGTGCTAGTGGTTTGGTAGCCTTAGGCGGGGGCATTTCCTACGAGCAGTACTTC; cdr3_aa: CASGLVALGGGISYEQYF; clone_size: .; v_call: TRBV12-5; j_call: TRBJ2-7; d_call: .
cdr3_nt: TGTGCCAGCAGTGAAGGGACAGGGGAGACCCAGTACTTC; cdr3_aa: CASSEGTGETQYF; clone_size: .; v_call: TRBV25-1; j_call: TRBJ2-5; d_call: TRBD1
cdr3_nt: TGTGCCAGCAGCCTAGGACAGGGTGAAGCGGGAGGGCCGGACGAGCAGTACTTC; cdr3_aa: CASSLGQGEAGGPDEQYF; clone_size: .; v_call: TRBV2; j_call: TRBJ2-7; d_call: TRBD2
cdr3_nt: TGTGCCATAATTTCGACAGGGCTCTATGGCTACACCTTC; cdr3_aa: CAIISTGLYGYTF; clone_size: few; v_call: TRBV2; j_call: TRBJ1-2; d_call: TRBD1
cdr3_nt: TGTGCCAGCAGCTTAAGTTCTTGGGGGACAGGGACCTACGAGCAGTACTTC; cdr3_aa: CASSLSSWGTGTYEQYF; clone_size: many; v_call: TRBV11-2; j_call: TRBJ2-7; d_call: TRBD1
cdr3_nt: TGCAGTGCTAGAGTTTTGGCTAGCGGGAGGTTCCACGAGCAGTACTTC; cdr3_aa: CSARVLASGRFHEQYF; clone_size: few; v_call: TRBV20-1; j_call: TRBJ2-7; d_call: TRBD2
cdr3_nt: TGTGCCAGCAGCCTTAGGTGGGTCGCCTACGAGCAGTACTTC; cdr3_aa: CASSLRWVAYEQYF; clone_size: few; v_call: TRBV3-1; j_call: TRBJ2-7; d_call: .
cdr3_nt: TGTGCCAGCAGCGTCGTGACTAGCCCGAACACCGGGGAGCTGTTTTTT; cdr3_aa: CASSVVTSPNTGELFF; clone_size: .; v_call: TRBV9; j_call: TRBJ2-2; d_call: TRBD2
cdr3_nt: TGTGCCAGCAGCCCACTCGGGACCAACCAAGAGACCCAGTACTTC; cdr3_aa: CASSPLGTNQETQYF; clone_size: .; v_call: TRBV7-3; j_call: TRBJ2-5; d_call: .
cdr3_nt: TGCAGCGTTGCTCGGACAGGGGGTTCATACAATGAGCAGTTCTTC; cdr3_aa: CSVARTGGSYNEQFF; clone_size: many; v_call: TRBV29-1; j_call: TRBJ2-1; d_call: TRBD1
cdr3_nt: TGTGCTAGCAGCACCCGACAGGGCCCCTACAATGAGCAGTTCTTC; cdr3_aa: CASSTRQGPYNEQFF; clone_size: .; v_call: TRBV7-7; j_call: TRBJ2-1; d_call: TRBD1
cdr3_nt: TGTGCCAGCAGCCGCGTATGGGGTAGCGGCCTGGGGGAGACCCAGTACTTC; cdr3_aa: CASSRVWGSGLGETQYF; clone_size: few; v_call: TRBV5-6; j_call: TRBJ2-5; d_call: .
cdr3_nt: TGTGCCAGCAGTGACAACTCTGGGGCCAACGTCCTGACTTTC; cdr3_aa: CASSDNSGANVLTF; clone_size: many; v_call: TRBV6-2/TRBV6-3; j_call: TRBJ2-6; d_call: .
cdr3_nt: TGCAGCGTTGCCAGTAATAAAGAGACCCAGTACTTC; cdr3_aa: CSVASNKETQYF; clone_size: few; v_call: TRBV29-1; j_call: TRBJ2-5; d_call: .
cdr3_nt: TGCGCCAGCAGCTTCCTTGCCGGGGTCAATGAGCAGTTCTTC; cdr3_aa: CASSFLAGVNEQFF; clone_size: few; v_call: TRBV5-1; j_call: TRBJ2-1; d_call: .
cdr3_nt: TGCGCCAGCAGCCAACATAGAGGGACTAGCGGTCCCAGCTCCTACGAGCAGTACTTC; cdr3_aa: CASSQHRGTSGPSSYEQYF; clone_size: .; v_call: TRBV4-3; j_call: TRBJ2-7; d_call: TRBD2
cdr3_nt: TGCAGCGTTGAAGGGGAAGTTAGCGGGAGGTCCCATGAGCAGTTCTTC; cdr3_aa: CSVEGEVSGRSHEQFF; clone_size: many; v_call: TRBV29-1; j_call: TRBJ2-1; d_call: TRBD2
cdr3_nt: TGTGCCAGCAGTCAGACTAGCGGGACTTACGAGCAGTACTTC; cdr3_aa: CASSQTSGTYEQYF; clone_size: .; v_call: TRBV28; j_call: TRBJ2-7; d_call: TRBD2
cdr3_nt: TGTGCCAGCAGCGTGAGTCCAGCGGGAGGCACAGATACGCAGTATTTT; cdr3_aa: CASSVSPAGGTDTQYF; clone_size: .; v_call: TRBV9; j_call: TRBJ2-3; d_call: TRBD2
cdr3_nt: TGTGCCAGCAGCACACAGGGAATAGATACGCAGTATTTT; cdr3_aa: CASSTQGIDTQYF; clone_size: .; v_call: TRBV7-2; j_call: TRBJ2-3; d_call: .
cdr3_nt: TGCGCCAGCAGCTTGGCCAGTGGACTGCTTTCCTACAATGAGCAGTTCTTC; cdr3_aa: CASSLASGLLSYNEQFF; clone_size: few; v_call: TRBV5-1; j_call: TRBJ2-1; d_call: .
cdr3_nt: TGTGCCAGCAGGACACAGGGGTTGAACACTGAAGCTTTCTTT; cdr3_aa: CASRTQGLNTEAFF; clone_size: .; v_call: TRBV28; j_call: TRBJ1-1; d_call: TRBD1
cdr3_nt: TGTGCCAGCAGCGTAGTGGGAGAGACCCAGTACTTC; cdr3_aa: CASSVVGETQYF; clone_size: many; v_call: TRBV9; j_call: TRBJ2-5; d_call: .